This is a list of T cell receptor beta chains from one sample in a study of OX40 agonist ivuxolimab in advanced cancers. This table comes from immunoSEQ multiplex PCR, and its TCRdb copy is limited to in-frame clones, with some not included. The repertoire consists of around 50,000 clones, with over 75% occurring once and the leading ten covering about 0.69%. The sample in question was CD4+ or CD8+ T cells sorted from blood, obtained in a trial of the OX40 agonist ivuxolimab. These receptors came from an adult with an advanced solid tumor such as melanoma, head and neck, liver or kidney cancer. Both conserved end residues are part of each CDR3. A D gene is named only where the DNA matches it firmly. Size values are once, few and many counts, or a class for expanded clones, and some rows have none.

V	D	size	J	DNA	CDR3
TRBV11-3	-	-	TRBJ2-7	TGTGCCAGCAGTCCCCGGACAGCCTCCTACGAGCAGTACTTC	CASSPRTASYEQYF
TRBV5-4	-	-	TRBJ1-1	TGTGCCAGCAGCGATCGGGGGGGCGAGGGCACTGAAGCTTTCTTT	CASSDRGGEGTEAFF
TRBV4-1	TRBD1	-	TRBJ1-5	TGCGCCAGCAGCCAAGAGGCTCAGGGGGCGCGGAATCAGCCCCAGCATTTT	CASSQEAQGARNQPQHF
TRBV2	-	-	TRBJ2-3	TGTGCCAGCAGTGAAGCCCTTTCGAGGATCACAGATACGCAGTATTTT	CASSEALSRITDTQYF
TRBV10-3	TRBD2	-	TRBJ2-7	TGTGCCACGACTAGCGGGGGGGCGGCAAGAGAGCAGTACTTC	CATTSGGAAREQYF
TRBV10-2	-	-	TRBJ1-2	TGCGCCAGCAGTGAGGAGGGGGGCTATGGCTACACCTTC	CASSEEGGYGYTF
TRBV5-1	TRBD1	-	TRBJ2-7	TGCGCCAGCAGCCCCGGACAGGATGTCTACGAGCAGTACTTC	CASSPGQDVYEQYF
TRBV29-1	TRBD2	-	TRBJ2-5	TGCAGCGTACAGGTTAGCGGGGCCCAAGAGACCCAGTACTTC	CSVQVSGAQETQYF
TRBV6-1	-	-	TRBJ2-7	TGTGCCACCGAACAGGGTAGCTATGACGAGCAGTACTTC	CATEQGSYDEQYF
TRBV15	TRBD1	few	TRBJ1-2	TGTGCCACCAGCAGGAGCCGTGACAGGGGATCGGGGGGCTACACCTTC	CATSRSRDRGSGGYTF
TRBV21-1	-	-	TRBJ2-7	TGTGCCAGCAGCAAAAGAAAGGTCGGGCAAGGAGGACCCTACGAGCAGTACTTC	CASSKRKVGQGGPYEQYF
TRBV18	-	-	TRBJ2-2	TGTGCCAGCTCACCTCGACCTCCAGGCACCGGGGAGCTGTTTTTT	CASSPRPPGTGELFF
TRBV5-8	-	-	TRBJ1-6	TGTGCCAGCAGCTTGGAGATGGCCTTTGCACCCCTCCACTTT	CASSLEMAFAPLHF